This TCR beta chain appears in the sequencing data of a study of post-analysis software for immune sequencing data. Looking at the study overall: The disease courses spanned relapsing-remitting, secondary progressive and progressive-relapsing forms of multiple sclerosis. Whole-study findings and limits: Significantly decreased normalized Chao1 diversity was recorded for multiple sclerosis patients relative to controls. The F measure placed samples prepared in the same batch into strongly shared clusters. Five TRBV segments (TRBV5-6, TRBV5-1 and TRBV20-1 among them) occurred more frequently in patients than in controls.

Ten or more counts support this clonotype. The antigen is undetermined. Trimming pared 0 bases from V and 5 bases from J, leaving 13 bases between. The CDR3 is 15 residues long. Germline values: CDR1 LGHNA, CDR2 YSLEER. Prepared libraries of TCR beta cDNA carried unique molecular identifiers. From roughly 1 to 10 million T cells, roughly 0.5 million cDNA molecules were obtained. TCRdb re-called the PCR reads through MiXCR, storing one row per CDR3 protein. The sample shows some 800,000 distinct CDR3 sequences, about half of them seen only once. Sequencing was carried out using blood. The sequence was collected from a girl between 10 and 17 years old with multiple sclerosis. This chain links TRBV4-3 with TRBJ2-5; no definite D call. The CDR3 DNA is TGCGCCAGCAGCCAAGAGATCGGGCAGTCGGAGACCCAGTACTTC. Its translation is CASSQEIGQSETQYF.